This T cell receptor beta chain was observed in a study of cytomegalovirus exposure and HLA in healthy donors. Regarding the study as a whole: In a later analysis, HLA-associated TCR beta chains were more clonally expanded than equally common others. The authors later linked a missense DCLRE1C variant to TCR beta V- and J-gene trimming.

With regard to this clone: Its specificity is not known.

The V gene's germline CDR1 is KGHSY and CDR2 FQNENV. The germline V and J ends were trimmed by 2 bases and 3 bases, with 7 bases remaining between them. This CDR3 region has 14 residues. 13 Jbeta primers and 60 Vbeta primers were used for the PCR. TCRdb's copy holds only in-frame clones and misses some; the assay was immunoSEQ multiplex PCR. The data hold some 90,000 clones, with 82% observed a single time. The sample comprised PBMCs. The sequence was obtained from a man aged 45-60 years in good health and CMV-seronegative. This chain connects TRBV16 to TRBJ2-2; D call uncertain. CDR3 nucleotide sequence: TGTGCCAGCAGCCAAAATAGTTACACCGGGGAGCTGTTTTTT. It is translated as CASSQNSYTGELFF.